The 19 T cell receptor beta chains listed next were all sequenced from one sample in a study of T cells in Graves' hyperthyroidism and ophthalmopathy. Amplification of TCR beta CDR3 regions used RNA as the template. RT-PCR in the first round (using the HTBI primer set) targeted the TCR CDR3. TCRdb used MiXCR to reprocess the multiplex PCR reads, holding one entry per CDR3 protein. The table has about 400,000 distinct CDR3 sequences, over 12% seen once. Material for sequencing was blood. These receptors all come from a man aged 45-60 years with Graves' ophthalmopathy.

CDR3 DNA: TGTGCCAGCAGCCCGACTAGCGGGAGTATCAATGAGCAGTTCTTC. Its translation: CASSPTSGSINEQFF. The chain combines TRBV5-4 with TRBJ2-1; 12 bases align to TRBD2. CDR3 length: 15 amino acids. Germline V CDR1 and CDR2: SGHNT, YYREEE (reference sequence). Trimming removed 4 bases from V and 6 bases from J; junction bases left unmatched: 5.

This clonotype was seen repeatedly, ten times or more. This chain links TRBV5-8 with TRBJ2-7, with D perhaps matching TRBD1 or TRBD2 (6 bases each). Germline V CDR1 and CDR2: SGHTS, YDEGEE. The CDR3 has 15 amino acids. Trimming pared 4 bases from V and 2 bases from J, leaving 16 bases between. The CDR3 protein is CASSLIGGKTYEQYF. The CDR3 bases are TGTGCCAGCAGCCTCATCGGGGGCAAGACCTACGAGCAGTACTTC.

This clonotype was counted many times. V and J are TRBV2 and TRBJ1-2, with D unresolved. Germline CDR1 SNHLY, CDR2 FYNNEI. V shed 6 bases and J shed 8 bases, with 13 bases lying between them. The CDR3 runs 12 residues. The CDR3 here is CASRGSYKGYTF. CDR3 DNA sequence: TGTGCCAGCAGGGGCAGTTATAAGGGCTACACCTTC.

This clonotype showed up many times. The rearrangement uses TRBV11-2 and TRBJ2-7; the D call may be TRBD1 or TRBD2 (7 bases each). With 6 bases removed from V and 3 bases from J, the gap between germline ends came to 18 bases. Per the germline V gene, CDR1 is SGHAT and CDR2 is FQNNGV. The CDR3 runs to 15 residues. This CDR3 is CASRKAGGAHYEQYF. The CDR3 bases are TGTGCCAGCAGGAAAGCAGGGGGGGCCCACTACGAGCAGTACTTC. Supplemented by reference TRBV11-2 and TRBJ2-7, the full variable domain reads EAGVAQSPRYKIIEKRQSVAFWCNPISGHATLYWYQQILGQGPKLLIQFQNNGVVDDSQLPKDRFSAERLKGVDSTLKIQPAKLEDSAVYLCASRKAGGAHYEQYFGPGTRLTVT.

This clonotype showed up many times. This sequence joins TRBV12-3 or TRBV12-4 and TRBJ2-3, with D perhaps TRBD2 (5 bases). The V end lost 3 bases, the J end lost 0 bases, and 10 bases lay between the germline ends. The CDR3 covers 15 residues. The CDR3 nucleotides are TGTGCCAGCAGTTTTGCCGGACTCAGCACAGATACGCAGTATTTT. Amino acid sequence: CASSFAGLSTDTQYF.

This clonotype appeared many times. V is TRBV7-2 and J is TRBJ2-5, with D perhaps matching TRBD2 (5 bases). Germline V CDR1 and CDR2: SGHTA, FQGNSA. Trimming removed 6 bases from V and 3 bases from J, with 20 bases in between. This CDR3 has 16 residues. CDR3 nucleotides: TGTGCCAGCAGTAGACCATGGGCCGGAGGAAAAGAGACCCAGTACTTC. Translating it yields CASSRPWAGGKETQYF.

This clonotype was detected many times. V and J are TRBV20-1 and TRBJ2-1; 11 bases fit TRBD2. This CDR3 has 13 amino acids. Trimming removed 7 bases from V and 4 bases from J; junction bases left unmatched: 3. Germline V gene sequence: CDR1 DFQATT, CDR2 SNEGSKA (reference sequence). CDR3 sequence: CSVGTSGYNEQFF. CDR3 coding DNA: TGCAGTGTCGGGACTAGCGGTTACAATGAGCAGTTCTTC.

This clonotype occurred many times. The chain joins TRBV6-1 to TRBJ2-7; D not resolved. Trimming removed 2 bases from V and 4 bases from J, with 15 bases in between. This CDR3 has 15 residues. CDR1 MNHNS and CDR2 SASEGT come from the germline V gene. Here the CDR3 reads CASSELGARPYEQYF. CDR3 bases: TGTGCCAGCAGTGAACTTGGCGCGCGCCCTTACGAGCAGTACTTC.

This clonotype was counted only a few times. The J gene is TRBJ2-5, the V gene TRBV28; D is perhaps TRBD1 (6 bases). Germline CDR1 MDHEN, CDR2 SYDVKM. The CDR3 sequence is 15 residues long. V lost 3 bases to trimming and J lost 3 bases, with 14 bases between them. CDR3 coding DNA: TGTGCCAGCAGTTTGGGCCGGGGACATGAAGAGACCCAGTACTTC. Amino acid sequence: CASSLGRGHEETQYF.

With respect to this clonotype: A read error is possible here, since a much larger clone lies one base away. V is TRBV11-3 and J is TRBJ2-1, with D tentatively TRBD2 (6 bases). CDR3 length equals 16 residues. Germline values: CDR1 SGHNT, CDR2 YENEEA. The CDR3 here is CASSLRRGSSYNEQSF. The CDR3 DNA reads as TGTGCCAGCAGCTTGCGCCGGGGGAGCTCCTACAATGAGCAGTCCTTC.

This clonotype was seen at least ten times. This chain connects TRBV27 to TRBJ2-3; 11 bases agree with TRBD2. CDR3 length: 16 residues. J was trimmed by 1 base and V by 6 bases; bases with no gene match: 6. Per the germline V gene, CDR1 is MNHEY and CDR2 is SMNVEV (reference sequence). This CDR3 reads CASSRPGLAGTDTQYF. CDR3 DNA sequence: TGTGCCAGCAGCCGACCGGGACTAGCGGGCACAGATACGCAGTATTTT.

This clonotype was seen repeatedly, ten times or more. V is TRBV12-3 or TRBV12-4 and J is TRBJ2-1; TRBD2 aligns across 8 bases. This CDR3 is built from 13 residues. With V trimmed by 3 bases and J by 10 bases, 5 bases remained unmatched. This CDR3 reads CASSFRTSPEQFF. CDR3 nucleotides: TGTGCCAGCAGTTTCCGGACTAGCCCGGAGCAGTTCTTC.

About this clonotype itself: A read error may explain this, as a much larger clone is one base away. The rearrangement joins TRBV5-1 to TRBJ2-1; 10 bases are a match to TRBD2. The CDR3 loop spans 17 amino acids. Germline-derived CDR1 and CDR2 are SGHRS and YFSETQ. As DNA, the CDR3 is TGCGCCTGCAGCTTGGGGACTAGCGCCAGCTCCTACAATGAGCAGTTCTTC. Its translation: CACSLGTSASSYNEQFF.

The chain is built from TRBV15 and TRBJ2-7, with 12 bases lining up with TRBD2. CDR1 and CDR2 (germline): LNHNV, YYDKDF (reference sequence). The CDR3 contains 13 residues. J lost 2 bases, V lost 8 bases, and 1 base had no gene match. Here the CDR3 reads CATRTSGTYEQYF. The DNA of the CDR3 is TGTGCCACCCGGACTAGCGGGACCTACGAGCAGTACTTC.

This clonotype occurred many times. The chain links TRBV25-1 to TRBJ1-5; 7 positions match TRBD1. J gave up 7 bases and V 4 bases, and 4 bases lay outside the gene matches. CDR1 and CDR2 from the germline V gene are MGHDK and SYGVNS. This CDR3 comprises 13 residues. The CDR3 DNA is TGTGCCAGCAGTGTTACAGGGGCCCAGCCCCAGCATTTT. It codes for CASSVTGAQPQHF.

This chain connects TRBV3-1 to TRBJ2-3; weak D call: TRBD1 (5 bases). The V gene lost 3 bases and the J gene lost 0 bases, with 13 bases spanning the gap. The CDR3 contains 16 residues. Germline-derived CDR1 and CDR2 are LGHDT and YNNKEL (reference sequence). CDR3 nucleotide sequence: TGTGCCAGCAGCCACCCCTGGGGCGCTAGCACAGATACGCAGTATTTT. Translating gives CASSHPWGASTDTQYF.

This clonotype was counted ten times or more. The V and J genes are TRBV7-2 and TRBJ2-7, with TRBD2 matching over 8 bases. This CDR3 contains 14 residues. Trimming took 7 bases from V and 4 from J; bases not matched to a gene: 9. Germline V gene lookup returns CDR1 SGHTA and CDR2 FQGNSA. DNA of the CDR3: TGTGCCAGCACCCCAGCGGGAGCGCGGTACGAGCAGTACTTC. Translation: CASTPAGARYEQYF. Filled out from reference TRBV7-2 and TRBJ2-7, the complete variable domain reads GAGVSQSPSNKVTEKGKDVELRCDPISGHTALYWYRQSLGQGLEFLIYFQGNSAPDKSGLPSDRFSAERTGGSVSTLTIQRTQQEDSAVYLCASTPAGARYEQYFGPGTRLTVT.

The chain couples TRBV14 to TRBJ1-4, with D perhaps matching TRBD1 (5 bases). The CDR3 is 14 amino acids. Trimming took off 0 bases at V and 7 bases at J, with 9 bases between the two ends. Germline values: CDR1 SGHDN, CDR2 FVKESK. The CDR3 DNA is TGTGCCAGCAGCCAAGATGGGGGTTTTGAAAAACTGTTTTTT. It yields the protein CASSQDGGFEKLFF.

This clonotype was found many times. The chain has TRBV7-9 and TRBJ2-5; D is undetermined. V shed 8 bases and J shed 0 bases, with 10 bases lying between them. The CDR3 is 13 amino acids. The germline V gene encodes CDR1 SEHNR and CDR2 FQNEAQ (reference sequence). CDR3 region: CASGPVYQETQYF. The CDR3 DNA follows: TGTGCCAGCGGTCCAGTGTACCAAGAGACCCAGTACTTC.